These T cell receptor beta chains were read from a single sample in a study of cytomegalovirus exposure and HLA in healthy donors. Clones were read by immunoSEQ multiplex PCR, and TCRdb kept only the in-frame ones, dropping some. This repertoire includes about 46,000 clones. Material for sequencing was PBMCs. The source of these receptors is a woman between 40 and 50 years old in good health and CMV-seronegative. The CDR3 runs from the conserved cysteine through the conserved F or W. D genes are given only for firm matches. Clone size is stated in some rows and not others, as once, few, many or a class when expanded.

v_call	clone_size	d_call	j_call	cdr3_nt	cdr3_aa
TRBV6-5	-	TRBD2	TRBJ2-1	TGTGCCAGCAGGAAAGGACTAGCGGGAGACAATGAGCAGTTCTTC	CASRKGLAGDNEQFF
TRBV29-1	-	-	TRBJ2-1	TGCAGCGTTGAAGAGCCCGGGTTTGAGCAGTTCTTC	CSVEEPGFEQFF
TRBV29-1	-	-	TRBJ2-7	TGCAGCGTCCTGGCGGACATGCTTTCCTACGAGCAGTACTTC	CSVLADMLSYEQYF
TRBV4-3	-	-	TRBJ1-4	TGCGCCAGCAGCCAAGATCACGGGGGGGGTGGTGAAAAACTGTTTTTT	CASSQDHGGGGEKLFF
TRBV18	-	TRBD1	TRBJ2-1	TGTGCCAGCTCGCGCCCGAAGCCTTTACAGGGGGCGATGAACAATGAGCAGTTCTTC	CASSRPKPLQGAMNNEQFF
TRBV19	-	-	TRBJ2-5	TGTGCCAGTAGTATTGGATCGGGTGAAGAGACCCAGTACTTC	CASSIGSGEETQYF
TRBV28	-	-	TRBJ2-7	TGTGCCAGCAGTCTGCCCCCACAGGAGTTTATGGTCTTC	CASSLPPQEFMVF
TRBV5-4	-	-	TRBJ1-2	TGTGCCAGCAGCGACCGACAGCAATCTTTCTATGGCTACACCTTC	CASSDRQQSFYGYTF
TRBV29-1	-	-	TRBJ1-3	TGCAGCGTATGGGGGGTCTCTGGAAACACCATATATTTT	CSVWGVSGNTIYF
TRBV7-6	-	TRBD1	TRBJ1-1	TGTGCCAGCAGCTTAGCGCAAGGGGGCTTCGCTTTCTTT	CASSLAQGGFAFF
TRBV6-4	-	-	TRBJ1-3	TGTGCCAGCAGTGACTCAATCAGGGATTTATTTGGAAACACCATATATTTT	CASSDSIRDLFGNTIYF
TRBV28	-	-	TRBJ1-1	TGTGCCAGCAGTTTGGTGGGGGGGAGTACTGAAGCTTTCTTT	CASSLVGGSTEAFF
TRBV6-5	medium-sized	-	TRBJ1-4	TGTGCCAGCAGTTCCCAACTTCTACAGGCCGGAAGGCTGTTTTTT	CASSSQLLQAGRLFF
TRBV4-2	-	TRBD1	TRBJ1-4	TGTGCCAGCAGCCAAGAATCTGCAGGGGGCGGAAGTGAAAAACTGTTTTTT	CASSQESAGGGSEKLFF
TRBV2	-	-	TRBJ2-5	TGTGCCAGCAGTTTCACGAAAAGGGGGCAAGAGACCCAGTACTTC	CASSFTKRGQETQYF
TRBV7-3	-	-	TRBJ2-2	TGTGCCAGCACCCCAGGCGGGCCCACCGGGGAGCTGTTTTTT	CASTPGGPTGELFF
TRBV7-2	-	-	TRBJ1-5	TGTGCCAGCAGCTTATCCGGGGGGAACAGCAATCAGCCCCAGCATTTT	CASSLSGGNSNQPQHF
TRBV9	-	TRBD2	TRBJ2-7	TGTGCCAGCAGCGTAGGTAGCGGGCTCCTCGCCTACGAGCAGTACTTC	CASSVGSGLLAYEQYF
TRBV5-1	-	-	TRBJ2-6	TGCGCCAGCAGCGAACGTCCGTCAGGCTCTGGGGCCAACGTCCTGACTTTC	CASSERPSGSGANVLTF
TRBV29-1	-	-	TRBJ1-2	TGCAGCGTTAATCCGGAGGCTAACTATGGCTACACCTTC	CSVNPEANYGYTF
TRBV11-2	-	-	TRBJ2-7	TGTGCCAGCAGCTTCCGTACCTACGAGCAGTACTTC	CASSFRTYEQYF
TRBV15	-	TRBD1	TRBJ2-1	TGTGCCACCAGCAGAGACCAACAGGGGCGGGAGCAGTTCTTC	CATSRDQQGREQFF
TRBV28	-	-	TRBJ1-5	TGTGCCAGCAGGTCGGGGGGGCTTATCAATCAGCCCCAGCATTTT	CASRSGGLINQPQHF
TRBV9	-	TRBD2	TRBJ2-3	TGTGCCAGCAGCGTAGCCCCGAGGAGCGGGAGGACCCCCGATACGCAGTATTTT	CASSVAPRSGRTPDTQYF
TRBV19	-	-	TRBJ2-6	TGTGCCAGTAGTGCTCAACAGGGTAGGTCGACTGGGGCCAACGTCCTGACTTTC	CASSAQQGRSTGANVLTF
TRBV28	-	-	TRBJ1-5	TGTGCCAGCAGTCCGCAGGTCACAGGCAGGCATTTT	CASSPQVTGRHF
TRBV7-3	-	-	TRBJ2-1	TGTGCCAGCAGCCTGACAGGCTATGAGCAGTTCTTC	CASSLTGYEQFF
TRBV7-3	-	TRBD2	TRBJ2-1	TGTGCCAGCAGGCCAGCGGGAGGAAACTACAATGAGCAGTTCTTC	CASRPAGGNYNEQFF
TRBV28	-	TRBD2	TRBJ2-2	TGTGCCAGCAACCCCGGCGGCGGGAGGGCCCCGGGAGCCGGGGAGCTGTTTTTT	CASNPGGGRAPGAGELFF
TRBV7-9	-	-	TRBJ1-4	TGTGCCAGCAGCTCGACAGCCCCCCATGAAAAACTGTTTTTT	CASSSTAPHEKLFF